These 5 T cell receptor beta chains came from one sample sequenced in a study of blood T cell repertoires in COVID-19. The table came from immunoSEQ multiplex PCR; TCRdb's copy has only in-frame clones and leaves some out. This table holds approximately 200,000 clones, around 94% found once. The material sequenced was peripheral blood. The receptors stem from a man aged 25 to 45 with COVID-19, enrolled during active disease.

The V gene is TRBV5-6, the J gene TRBJ2-7, with D perhaps TRBD1 (6 bases). V was shortened by 2 bases and J by 2 bases, with 8 bases between the two germline ends. CDR1 SGHDT and CDR2 YYEEEE come from the germline V gene. The CDR3 has 13 amino acids. CDR3 loop: CASSFTGPYEQYF. The CDR3 DNA sequence: TGTGCCAGCAGCTTTACAGGGCCCTACGAGCAGTACTTC.

As DNA, the CDR3 is TGTGCCAGCAGTGAAGGAGGTCGTATTAGCTATGGCTACACCTTC. Residues: CASSEGGRISYGYTF. The V gene is TRBV6-1, the J gene TRBJ1-2; D is unresolved. The CDR3 loop spans 15 amino acids. V was cut by 1 base and J by 4 bases, with 13 bases left in between. CDR1 MNHNS and CDR2 SASEGT come from the germline V gene.

The genes are TRBV2 and TRBJ1-1, with TRBD1 matching 12 bases. With V trimmed by 10 bases and J by 3 bases, 12 bases remained unmatched. This CDR3 has 16 residues. Germline V gene data show CDR1 as SNHLY and CDR2 as FYNNEI. The CDR3 region has the DNA TGTGCCATCGTCCGGGACAGGGGGCAATTGGACACTGAAGCTTTCTTT. Protein product: CAIVRDRGQLDTEAFF.

The chain is built from TRBV5-6 and TRBJ1-6; perhaps TRBD1 as D (6 bases). Trimming cost V 5 bases and J 12 bases, with 15 bases left between them. Germline V gene sequence: CDR1 SGHDT, CDR2 YYEEEE. CDR3 length equals 13 residues. CDR3 amino acids: CASRWGPAKPLHF. DNA of the CDR3: TGTGCCAGCAGGTGGGGGCCCGCCAAACCCCTCCACTTT.

The rearrangement joins TRBV9 to TRBJ2-2; the D is unclear. Looked up from germline, CDR1 is SGDLS and CDR2 is YYNGEE. V lost 7 bases, J lost 4 bases, and 5 bases lay in between. The CDR3 loop spans 11 amino acids. CDR3 in DNA: TGTGCCAGCTCTCTCACCGGGGAGCTGTTTTTT. Amino acid sequence: CASSLTGELFF.